This TCR beta chain was identified during a study of T cells in localized non-small cell lung cancer (dated by TCRdb to 2018 to 2020). Describing the broader study: The study examined T cell repertoires in under 300 patients with early-stage NSCLC and compared tumors with uninvolved tumor-adjacent lungs. The cohort consisted of 236 treatment-naive NSCLC patients whose localized lung tumors had been resected. NSCLC patients had a mean age of approximately 72 years, and 120 to 150 were male and some 98 female. On the study overall, not on this receptor specifically: The highest T cell clonality was observed in uninvolved tumor-adjacent lung, where clonality exceeded that of tumor, suggesting that antigenic responses were more focused in uninvolved tumor-adjacent lung. Because multi-region tumor sequencing was not done, intratumor heterogeneity could not be ruled out. Higher T cell density in blood was associated with longer overall survival, whereas higher clonality in adjacent lung was associated with shorter survival. Because of the exploratory design, TCR variables were selected using unadjusted p-values without false-discovery rate correction. Of the top 100 tumor clones, a median of approximately 60 were detected in paired uninvolved adjacent lung; under 35 were also among that lung's top 100.

At diagnosis, tumor, uninvolved tumor-adjacent lung and peripheral blood were collected and then preserved as a mix of FFPE and fresh-frozen material. For TCR repertoire profiling, blood samples were analyzed in the form of peripheral blood mononuclear cells. The germline V gene provides CDR1 SGDLS and CDR2 YYNGEE. The CDR3 measures 15 amino acids from cysteine to phenylalanine. Solely the CDR3 DNA is kept, with 45 bases framed from the first base. Deletion took 0 bases off V and 7 bases off J, with a span of 16 bases between the germline ends. The immunoSEQ Assay was used to sequence TCR beta CDR3 regions from DNA. In the authors' own workflow: T cell density was computed as TCR beta template counts normalized to usable DNA estimated by amplifying housekeeping genes. The preseqR package was used to estimate richness by extrapolating to 400,000 templates for PBMC samples and to 120,000 templates for tissue samples. Clonality was calculated as one minus Pielou's evenness. To identify tissue-enriched TCRs, differential abundance testing was run on productive amino-acid clonotypes with a minimum total count of 5 and an alpha of 0.1. The Jaccard Index and the Morisita Overlap Index were used to measure repertoire overlap between compartments. GLIPH clustered TCR beta CDR3s with public tetramer-defined viral CDR3s; viral motifs required at least three viral sequences plus V-gene enrichment. Held by TCRdb, this immuneACCESS table contains in-frame sequences only and omits some clones. Under half of the omission traces to an unresolved V gene where checked; the cause of the rest is unknown. D and trimming were read from the DNA, whereas the V and J calls and clone size are those reported in that table. The sample yields approximately 47,000 clones; 86% were counted once. The top ten constitute 2.5% of the sample.

Regarding this clone: Its recognized antigen is unknown. It has no much larger one-base neighbor in the sample; base qualities were not kept.

The receptor was derived from a man between 40 and 70 years old with stage II lung adenocarcinoma. Here the chain combines TRBV9 and TRBJ1-2; the D region possibly corresponds to TRBD1 (6 bases align). The sequencing used PBMCs, collected before any cancer treatment. The CDR3 in this case is CASSVEGEGESGYTF. The sequenced DNA: TGTGCCAGCAGCGTAGAGGGGGAAGGAGAGAGTGGCTACACCTTC.